What follows are 28 T cell receptor beta chains derived from one specimen sequenced in a study of CD8 T cells in Susac syndrome. RNA totalling roughly 0.5 to 1 ug underwent reverse transcription with random hexamers. One entry per CDR3 protein results from TCRdb running MiXCR on the immunoSEQ multiplex PCR reads. The table has about 120,000 distinct CDR3 sequences, about 95% seen once. Sequenced input: CD8+ T cells from PBMCs. The origin of the receptors is a human donor with Susac syndrome.

The chain employs TRBV6-5 and TRBJ2-7; TRBD2 is a possible D gene (6 bases). The CDR3 runs 14 residues. The germline V and J ends were trimmed by 2 bases and 1 base, with 9 bases remaining between them. Looked up from germline, CDR1 is MNHEY and CDR2 is SVGAGI. The CDR3 nucleotides are TGTGCCAGCAGTTACGTGGGAGGTTCCTACGAGCAGTACTTC. This sequence encodes CASSYVGGSYEQYF.

The genes are TRBV20-1 and TRBJ1-1, with TRBD1 matching over 9 bases. The V gene's germline CDR1 is DFQATT and CDR2 SNEGSKA (reference sequence). The junction had 9 bases not matched to a gene; V was cut back by 0 bases and J by 7 bases. This CDR3 region has 15 residues. CDR3 DNA: TGCAGTGCTAGAGATGGGGCCGGGACAGGGAGTGAAGCTTTCTTT. It is translated as CSARDGAGTGSEAFF.

The gene calls are TRBV7-6 and TRBJ2-2, with a weak D call TRBD2 (6 bases). Germline V gene sequence: CDR1 SGHVS, CDR2 FNYEAQ. The V end was cut by 5 bases, the J end by 1 base, with 14 bases between. The CDR3 has 16 amino acids. CDR3 coding DNA: TGTGCCAGCAGCCAAGATGGAGGGATGAACACCGGGGAGCTGTTTTTT. It is translated as CASSQDGGMNTGELFF. Full variable domain (remainder filled in from reference TRBV7-6 and TRBJ2-2): GAGVSQSPRYKVTKRGQDVALRCDPISGHVSLYWYRQALGQGPEFLTYFNYEAQQDKSGLPNDRFSAERPEGSISTLTIQRTEQRDSAMYRCASSQDGGMNTGELFFGEGSRLTVL.

This CDR3 reads CSVGQVTDGTQYF. The CDR3 DNA reads TGCAGCGTTGGCCAGGTCACGGACGGGACCCAGTACTTC. The V and J genes are TRBV29-1 and TRBJ2-5, with unresolved D. The germline V and J ends were trimmed by 4 bases and 7 bases, with 16 bases remaining between them. This CDR3 has 13 amino acids. Germline V gene lookup returns CDR1 SQVTM and CDR2 ANQGSEA.

V and J are TRBV27 and TRBJ1-2; TRBD1 aligns across 8 bases. V gave up 7 bases and J gave up 4 bases; unmatched junction bases: 5. Looked up from germline, CDR1 is MNHEY and CDR2 is SMNVEV (reference sequence). This CDR3 region has 13 residues. CDR3 DNA sequence: TGTGCCAGCACTTTCGGACAGGGCTATGGCTACACCTTC. Amino acid sequence: CASTFGQGYGYTF.

The chain couples TRBV3-1 to TRBJ2-1; D is possibly TRBD1 (6 bases). V was trimmed by 4 bases and J by 3 bases, leaving 10 bases between them. Germline CDR1 reads LGHDT; CDR2 reads YNNKEL (reference sequence). The length of the CDR3 is 14 residues. The CDR3: CASSRKGDYNEQFF. DNA for the CDR3: TGTGCCAGCAGCCGCAAGGGGGACTACAATGAGCAGTTCTTC.

This clonotype appeared a single time. The chain carries TRBV7-9 and TRBJ1-2, with TRBD1 matching 10 bases. CDR1 is SEHNR, CDR2 FQNEAQ, per germline (reference sequence). The CDR3 is 15 residues long. Trimming took 4 bases from V and 4 from J; bases not matched to a gene: 6. The CDR3 reads CASSWPGQGIYGYTF. The CDR3 DNA sequence: TGTGCCAGCAGCTGGCCGGGACAGGGGATCTATGGCTACACCTTC.

The rearrangement uses TRBV5-5 and TRBJ2-1; TRBD1 agrees at 8 bases. CDR1 SGHKS and CDR2 YYEKEE come from the germline V gene (reference sequence). CDR3 length: 16 residues. Trimming removed 0 bases from V and 6 bases from J; junction bases left unmatched: 8. The CDR3 loop reads CASSLGTGMWGNEQFF. Written as DNA, the CDR3 is TGTGCCAGCAGCTTGGGGACAGGGATGTGGGGCAATGAGCAGTTCTTC.

The chain uses TRBV4-3 and TRBJ2-2, with D perhaps TRBD2 (5 bases). The CDR3 spans 14 residues. The V gene's germline CDR1 is LGHNA and CDR2 YSLEER. V was pared by 1 base and J by 3 bases, with 6 bases between. The CDR3 DNA reads as TGCGCCAGCAGCCAAGTCGGGGACACCGGGGAGCTGTTTTTT. This encodes CASSQVGDTGELFF.

The CDR3 nucleotides are TGTGCCATCAGTGAGTCACCCGAGAACACTGAAGCTTTCTTT. Translating gives CAISESPENTEAFF. The genes are TRBV10-3 and TRBJ1-1; D gene unclear. With 0 bases removed from V and 1 base from J, the gap between germline ends came to 6 bases. This CDR3 has 14 residues. CDR1 and CDR2 (germline): ENHRY, SYGVKD.

This chain links TRBV11-2 with TRBJ2-7, with D possibly being TRBD1 or TRBD2 (5 bases each). The germline V and J ends were trimmed by 7 bases and 3 bases, with 13 bases remaining between them. Germline lookup yields CDR1 SGHAT and CDR2 FQNNGV. The CDR3 is made up of 13 amino acids. DNA for the CDR3: TGTGCCAGCACCCCGGGACGGAACTACGAGCAGTACTTC. Translating gives CASTPGRNYEQYF.

This chain links TRBV7-9 with TRBJ2-1; tentatively, D is TRBD2 (6 bases). The CDR3 is made up of 13 amino acids. Looked up from germline, CDR1 is SEHNR and CDR2 is FQNEAQ (reference sequence). V lost 5 bases and J 6 bases, leaving 11 bases between the germline ends. This CDR3 reads CASSLLGLNEQFF. The CDR3 nucleotides are TGTGCCAGCAGCCTGCTGGGACTCAATGAGCAGTTCTTC. The complete variable domain, with remaining parts taken from reference TRBV7-9 and TRBJ2-1, reads DTGVSQNPRHKITKRGQNVTFRCDPISEHNRLYWYRQTLGQGPEFLTYFQNEAQLEKSRLLSDRFSAERPKGSFSTLEIQRTEQGDSAMYLCASSLLGLNEQFFGPGTRLTVL.

J is TRBJ1-2 and V is TRBV20-1; D is unresolved. This CDR3 is 11 amino acids long. Trimming shortened V by 5 bases and J by 3 bases, and 7 bases separated the two germline ends. Germline CDR1 and CDR2: DFQATT and SNEGSKA (reference sequence). The CDR3: CSALDHYGYTF. CDR3 sequence (DNA): TGCAGTGCTTTGGATCACTATGGCTACACCTTC.

The chain carries TRBV12-3 or TRBV12-4 and TRBJ2-1, with 7 positions matching TRBD2. The V segment lost 10 bases and the J segment 1 base; nucleotides outside the gene matches: 13. This CDR3 has 16 residues. This chain's CDR3 is CAIGGRALDSYNEQFF. In nucleotides, the CDR3 is TGTGCCATCGGAGGGAGGGCCCTAGATTCCTACAATGAGCAGTTCTTC.

The J gene is TRBJ1-1, the V gene TRBV25-1; D might be TRBD1 (5 bases). CDR1 is MGHDK and CDR2 is SYGVNS in the germline V gene. CDR3 length equals 17 residues. The ends were cut back, 3 bases at V and 4 bases at J, with 21 bases in the middle. CDR3 residues: CASSDQNPPGAPTEAFF. The CDR3 nucleotides read TGTGCCAGCAGTGACCAGAATCCCCCCGGGGCGCCCACTGAAGCTTTCTTT.

V gene TRBV19 combines with J gene TRBJ2-4; 8 bases align to TRBD1. Looked up from germline, CDR1 is LNHDA and CDR2 is SQIVND (reference sequence). V shed 5 bases and J 0 bases; nucleotides not matched to a gene: 0. This CDR3 region has 14 residues. The CDR3 nucleotides are TGTGCCAGTAGTGGACAGGGAGCCAAAAACATTCAGTACTTC. Amino acid sequence: CASSGQGAKNIQYF.

Comment on this clonotype: Compared with germline, one end of the junction differs, possibly owing to a read error. The CDR3 loop is CAARSGVEAFF. The CDR3 DNA reads as TGTGCCGCCAGATCCGGAGTTGAGGCTTTCTTT. The J gene is TRBJ1-1, the V gene TRBV15; D ambiguous. Germline CDR1 LNHNV, CDR2 YYDKDF (reference sequence). The length of the CDR3 is 11 residues.

The rearrangement joins TRBV5-1 to TRBJ2-7; 8 bases are a match to TRBD1. The J segment lost 0 bases and the V segment lost 6 bases, leaving 11 bases of the junction unmatched. Germline V gives CDR1 SGHRS, CDR2 YFSETQ. This CDR3 contains 16 residues. This CDR3 reads CASIQERQGSSYEQYF. DNA for the CDR3: TGCGCCAGCATTCAGGAACGACAGGGGAGCTCCTACGAGCAGTACTTC.

This chain links TRBV7-9 with TRBJ2-7; D may be TRBD1 or TRBD2 (6 bases each). This CDR3 contains 14 residues. The V and J ends lost 5 bases and 2 bases respectively, with 13 bases between them. Germline CDR1 and CDR2: SEHNR and FQNEAQ (reference sequence). The CDR3 DNA follows: TGTGCCAGCAGCCCAAGGGGGGTCCCCTACGAGCAGTACTTC. Protein product: CASSPRGVPYEQYF.

This clonotype occurred once. The V gene is TRBV7-8, the J gene TRBJ1-6; possible D gene TRBD1, 5 bases. Trimming pared 1 base from V and 6 bases from J, leaving 7 bases between. Looked up from germline, CDR1 is SGHVS and CDR2 is FQNEAQ. This CDR3 region has 14 residues. The CDR3, as DNA: TGTGCCAGCAGCTTAGTGACAGTTAATTCACCCCTCCACTTT. This translates into CASSLVTVNSPLHF.

The V gene is TRBV11-2, the J gene TRBJ2-1, with 10 positions matching TRBD2. The trim removed 4 bases at V and 5 bases at J, leaving 8 bases unmatched. The CDR3 loop spans 16 amino acids. CDR1 is SGHAT, CDR2 FQNNGV, per germline. CDR3 DNA sequence: TGTGCCAGCAGCTCGTGGACTAGCGGAGAAAACAATGAGCAGTTCTTC. Its protein product is CASSSWTSGENNEQFF.

This rearrangement joins TRBV10-2 to TRBJ1-2; D unclear. The CDR3 consists of 15 residues. Trimming removed 0 bases at V and 0 bases at J, with 8 bases between. CDR1 and CDR2 from the germline V gene are WSHSY and SAAADI. CDR3 in amino acids: CASSESGLANYGYTF. The CDR3 coding sequence is TGCGCCAGCAGTGAGTCCGGGCTAGCTAACTATGGCTACACCTTC.

This chain connects TRBV4-1 to TRBJ2-7; D is unclear. Trimming removed 4 bases from V and 2 bases from J, with 12 bases in between. Germline V gene lookup returns CDR1 MGHRA and CDR2 YSYEKL. The CDR3 is 14 residues long. The CDR3, as DNA: TGCGCCAGCAGCCCTATACTGGGGACCTACGAGCAGTACTTC. It encodes CASSPILGTYEQYF.

V and J are TRBV5-4 and TRBJ1-2; TRBD1 matches at 8 bases. The germline CDR1 and CDR2 sequences are SGHNT and YYREEE (reference sequence). The V gene end was trimmed by 0 bases and the J gene end by 4 bases; junction bases not matched to a gene: 8. The CDR3 has 16 residues. CDR3 protein: CASSLVQGATPYGYTF. The CDR3 nucleotides read TGTGCCAGCAGCTTGGTCCAGGGGGCGACTCCCTATGGCTACACCTTC.

The chain links TRBV12-3 or TRBV12-4 to TRBJ2-1; a weak D match, TRBD1 (5 bases). Trimming cost V 1 base and J 8 bases, with 12 bases left between them. The CDR3 covers 14 residues. This chain's CDR3 is CASSLEAGSHEQFF. CDR3 DNA sequence: TGTGCCAGCAGTTTAGAGGCAGGGTCCCATGAGCAGTTCTTC.

This clonotype was picked up one time. This rearrangement joins TRBV12-3 or TRBV12-4 to TRBJ1-2; 7 nucleotides agree with TRBD1. V lost 2 bases, J lost 4 bases, and 10 bases stayed unmatched. This CDR3 is 16 amino acids long. CDR3: CASSLKGDSQIYGYTF. The CDR3 DNA reads as TGTGCCAGCAGTTTAAAGGGGGACAGCCAAATCTATGGCTACACCTTC.

J is TRBJ2-7 and V is TRBV6-5, with no clear D. The CDR3 extends over 12 amino acids. Trimming took off 0 bases at V and 5 bases at J, with 5 bases between the two ends. Germline V gives CDR1 MNHEY, CDR2 SVGAGI. The CDR3 loop reads CASSYSDDEQYF. As DNA, the CDR3 is TGTGCCAGCAGTTACTCGGACGACGAGCAGTACTTC.

The V call is TRBV21-1, the J call TRBJ1-6. TRBV21-1 is recorded as a pseudogene. This CDR3 is built from 12 residues. CDR3 coding DNA: TGTGCCAGCGAGAGGTACAATTCACCCCTCCACTTT. Encoded protein: CASERYNSPLHF.